This paragraph covers one T cell receptor beta chain sequence. Its antigen target is currently unknown. Base-call qualities are not available, and no considerably larger clone is one nucleotide away. The data stem from a study of identifying expanded T cells in peripheral blood (dated by TCRdb to between 2018 and 2021). About the study as a whole: Separate aliquots of the same genomic DNA pool were sequenced to produce technical replicates, and four replicates were compared in pairs.

Spanning cysteine to phenylalanine, the CDR3 consists of 14 amino acids. Only the CDR3 region is kept as DNA, spanning 42 bases read in frame from base 1. V is reduced by 7 bases and J by 0 bases, leaving a spacing of 13 bases between them. As encoded in the germline V gene (reference sequence), CDR1 is LNHDA while CDR2 is SQIVND. What the study reported, not specific to this receptor: Across all healthy-donor time intervals, the beta-binomial model significantly lowered both the number of clones called differentially abundant and the false-positive rate. The authors expected biological variance in healthy repertoires might increase further over much longer intervals such as months to years. The binomial model flagged approximately 1.3 differentially abundant clones between technical replicates but about 15 over approximately 2 weeks and over 18 over roughly 4 weeks. Across all healthy donors, variance in clone template counts between approximately two-week samples was found to increase significantly with total template count.

During the collection period, no immune events, such as infections, were documented for the healthy donors. Blood repertoires from healthy donors were used as a training cohort for calibrating time-dependent variance in a beta-binomial model of differential abundance of T-cell clones. There were around ten healthy donors in the training cohort, of whom 3 were female and 7 were male. Donor ages ranged from 29 to 64 years, with an average of about 40 years. Obtained from a commercial supplier, whole blood was collected from each healthy donor at three time points set 2 to 3 weeks apart. For immunosequencing, genomic DNA was extracted from whole blood that had not been sorted. TCRbeta CDR3 regions were profiled by bias-controlled multiplex PCR amplification of genomic DNA with the immunoSEQ Assay. The authors' pipeline ran thus. The absolute abundance of each unique TCRbeta CDR3 region was quantified after sequences were collapsed and filtered. Differential abundance was assessed using a binomial (Fisher-equivalent) model and a beta-binomial model in which time-dependent variance fitted from healthy donors was added. Clones with fewer than 5 combined templates were removed, and a clone was called differentially abundant if the clone's Benjamini-Hochberg FDR was below 0.01. Using the form v = (b*log(k)+a)^2, the beta-binomial variance was modeled as a function of the total template count across the two samples. The table was pulled from immuneACCESS by TCRdb, which kept in-frame rearrangements only. Such tables lose some clones; where checked, under half of the loss comes from unresolved V genes, and the rest has no known cause. That table gives V, J and clone size, and the DNA gave D and trimming. The sample profile shows about 47,000 clones; roughly 80% of them were found once. The ten largest clones take up about 15% of the sample.

The receptor chain draws on TRBV19 and TRBJ2-7, with no confident D gene call. This TCR was recovered from a person between 18 and 70 years old in good health. The specimen sequenced was blood. The CDR3 in this case is CASTPQISSYEQYF. The nucleotides are TGTGCCAGTACCCCCCAGATCAGCTCCTACGAGCAGTACTTC.